A selection of T cell receptor beta chains follows, all from one sample in a study of PD-L1 blockade in urothelial cancer. TCRdb's copy holds only in-frame clones and misses some; the assay was immunoSEQ multiplex PCR. This table holds under 40,000 clones, around four fifths found once. The specimen was PBMCs, collected around atezolizumab (anti-PD-L1) treatment. These receptors originate from a man aged 55 to 70 with urothelial cancer. The CDR3 runs from the conserved cysteine through the conserved F or W. A D gene is named only where the DNA matches it firmly. Size is omitted from some rows. Given values are once, few, many or a class for expanded clones.

TRBV6-5	-	-	TRBJ2-5	TGTGCCAGCAGTTACTCGATCGGGGGGCGGCAAGAGACCCAGTACTTC	CASSYSIGGRQETQYF
TRBV5-4	-	-	TRBJ1-4	TGTGCCAGCAGCCCAGGGTTGGCTAATGAAAAACTGTTTTTT	CASSPGLANEKLFF
TRBV10-3	-	few	TRBJ2-3	TGTGCCATCAGGACAGCAGAAACAGATACGCAGTATTTT	CAIRTAETDTQYF
TRBV4-1	-	-	TRBJ1-6	TGCGCCAGCAGCCAAGATTTGGTAGGGGACACGGTATCGACACCCCTCCACTTT	CASSQDLVGDTVSTPLHF
TRBV4-1	-	-	TRBJ2-5	TGCGCCAGCAGCCAAGATCATAACGAGGGGACCCAGTACTTC	CASSQDHNEGTQYF
TRBV6-5	-	-	TRBJ1-3	TGTGCCAGCAAACAGGGATCTGGAAACACCATATATTTT	CASKQGSGNTIYF
TRBV7-9	TRBD1	-	TRBJ2-7	TGTGCCAGCAGCTCCGGGACAGGGGGCGCCGGGCAGTACTTC	CASSSGTGGAGQYF
TRBV7-9	TRBD2	-	TRBJ2-5	TGTGCCAGCAGCCTAGCGGGGGGGATAGAGACCCAGTACTTC	CASSLAGGIETQYF
TRBV5-1	-	-	TRBJ2-6	TGCGCCAGCAGCTTGGCCCCGGTTAGCTCTGGGGCCAACGTCCTGACTTTC	CASSLAPVSSGANVLTF
TRBV7-2	TRBD1	-	TRBJ1-1	TGTGCCAGCAGCTTAGGGACAGGGGGCGCGGCTTTCTTT	CASSLGTGGAAFF
TRBV27	-	-	TRBJ2-7	TGTGCCAGCAGTTCCAACCCGGCGGGGTCCTACGAGCAGTACTTC	CASSSNPAGSYEQYF
TRBV5-1	-	-	TRBJ2-7	TGCGCCAGCAGCTTTACGAGCGAATCCTACGAGCAGTACTTC	CASSFTSESYEQYF
TRBV28	-	-	TRBJ1-1	TGTGCCAGCACGGGGGGCACTGAAGCTTTCTTT	CASTGGTEAFF
TRBV6-5	-	-	TRBJ1-2	TGTGCCAGCCGGGATTTTGGGGGCTACACCTTC	CASRDFGGYTF
TRBV28	-	-	TRBJ1-2	TGTGCCAGCAGTTTAGGCAGGGAGGAGGGCTACACCTTC	CASSLGREEGYTF
TRBV4-1	-	-	TRBJ1-1	TGCGCCAGCAGCCAACTCAGGACGCGGGGGCTTGAGACTGAAGCTTTCTTT	CASSQLRTRGLETEAFF
TRBV5-1	-	-	TRBJ2-1	TGCGCCAGCAGCCCGACCCGGGGGAATGAGCAGTTCTTC	CASSPTRGNEQFF